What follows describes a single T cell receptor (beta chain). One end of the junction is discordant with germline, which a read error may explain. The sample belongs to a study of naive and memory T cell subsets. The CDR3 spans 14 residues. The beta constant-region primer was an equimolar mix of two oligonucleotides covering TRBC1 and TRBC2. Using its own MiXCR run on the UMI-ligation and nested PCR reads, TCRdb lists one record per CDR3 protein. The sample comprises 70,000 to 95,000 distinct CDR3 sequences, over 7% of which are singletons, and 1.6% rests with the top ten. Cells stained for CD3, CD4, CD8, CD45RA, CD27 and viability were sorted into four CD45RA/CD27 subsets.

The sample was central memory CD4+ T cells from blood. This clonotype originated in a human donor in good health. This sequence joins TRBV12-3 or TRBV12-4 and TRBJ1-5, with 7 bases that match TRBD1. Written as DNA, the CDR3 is TGTGCCAGCAGTACCAGGGGGACCAATCCGCCCCAGCATTTT. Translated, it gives CASSTRGTNPPQHF.